A few counts support the clone carrying this T cell receptor beta chain. CDR1 is LNHDA, CDR2 SQIVND, per germline (reference sequence). CDR3 length equals 16 residues. The J segment lost 4 bases and the V segment lost 5 bases, leaving 11 bases of the junction unmatched. This sample was included in a study of glioma-infiltrating T cells after dendritic cell vaccination. Sequencing used immunoSEQ multiplex PCR; TCRdb keeps in-frame clones, though not all of them. This table has fewer than 85,000 clones, under 90% appearing once. The source material was blood, sampled before dendritic cell vaccination. The rearrangement joins TRBV19 to TRBJ2-5; 9 bases fit TRBD1. The TCR comes from a human donor with glioblastoma. CDR3 loop: CASSEFSDRGRETQYF. The CDR3 nucleotides are TGTGCCAGTAGTGAATTCTCGGACAGGGGACGAGAGACCCAGTACTTC.